A single sample gave rise to the 24 T cell receptor beta chains below, sequenced in a study of shared clonotypes between healthy human individuals. Profiling relied on immunoSEQ multiplex PCR, and the TCRdb table lists in-frame clones only, not all of them. Of some 1.5 million clones in the sample, more than 95% were seen once. Sequences were obtained from naive CD4+ T cells sorted from blood. As for subset: CD45RA+ positively selected. The receptor set was obtained from a man aged 25 to 40 in good health.

This chain links TRBV28 with TRBJ1-2; no reliable D call. Germline V CDR1 and CDR2: MDHEN, SYDVKM. Trimming left V 3 bases short and J 7 bases short, with 18 bases between. The CDR3 is made up of 15 amino acids. For the CDR3, the DNA is TGTGCCAGCAGTTTCCTTTCGCAGCCCCAGAGTGGCTACACCTTC. It translates to CASSFLSQPQSGYTF.

The chain links TRBV7-9 to TRBJ1-5, with 12 nucleotides matching TRBD1. The CDR3 spans 16 residues. Germline assignment: CDR1 SEHNR and CDR2 FQNEAQ (reference sequence). Trimming removed 5 bases from V and 5 bases from J; junction bases left unmatched: 7. In DNA, the CDR3 is TGTGCCAGCAGCGAGGGGACAGGGGGCTCCTATCAGCCCCAGCATTTT. Protein sequence: CASSEGTGGSYQPQHF.

The chain links TRBV10-3 to TRBJ2-6, with D possibly matching TRBD2 (5 bases). From germline, CDR1 is ENHRY and CDR2 SYGVKD. The V end lost 3 bases, the J end lost 0 bases, and 12 bases lay between the germline ends. The CDR3 runs 17 residues. The CDR3 coding sequence is TGTGCCATCAGTGATTTTCTAGCCGACTCTGGGGCCAACGTCCTGACTTTC. It specifies CAISDFLADSGANVLTF.

CDR3 nucleotide sequence: TGTGCCAGCAGCGTAGAACTAGCGGGAGGGATCACAGATACGCAGTATTTT. As protein: CASSVELAGGITDTQYF. The chain couples TRBV9 to TRBJ2-3, with 13 nucleotides matching TRBD2. Germline lookup yields CDR1 SGDLS and CDR2 YYNGEE. CDR3 size: 17 residues. V gave up 0 bases and J gave up 2 bases; unmatched junction bases: 3.

In its sample, this clone was seen once. This chain joins TRBV9 and TRBJ2-6; a weak D match, TRBD2 (6 bases). This CDR3 contains 16 residues. In germline, CDR1 is SGDLS, CDR2 YYNGEE. Trimming removed 3 bases from V and 2 bases from J, with 12 bases in between. In DNA, the CDR3 is TGTGCCAGCAGCGCCGGAGGCGGGGCTGGGGCCAACGTCCTGACTTTC. It codes for CASSAGGGAGANVLTF.

The J gene is TRBJ1-2, the V gene TRBV5-1; D is undetermined. Germline CDR1 is SGHRS and CDR2 is YFSETQ. Trimming stripped 4 bases from V and 3 bases from J, with 13 bases between. The CDR3 contains 14 residues. The CDR3 DNA reads TGCGCCAGCAGCGGCCCGGACGGCCACTATGGCTACACCTTC. Its translation is CASSGPDGHYGYTF.

The chain is built from TRBV5-1 and TRBJ1-1, with D uncertain. Germline loops: CDR1 SGHRS, CDR2 YFSETQ. V gave up 0 bases and J gave up 9 bases, with 12 bases separating them. CDR3 size: 13 residues. The CDR3 nucleotides read TGCGCCAGCAGCTTGGAGACACAGTTCCAAGCTTTCTTT. Its translation: CASSLETQFQAFF.

The chain has TRBV15 and TRBJ1-1, with D tentatively TRBD1 (5 bases). Germline CDR1 is LNHNV and CDR2 is YYDKDF (reference sequence). The CDR3 loop spans 14 amino acids. V lost 4 bases and J lost 0, with 9 bases in between. CDR3 sequence: CATSKGFMNTEAFF. Written as DNA, the CDR3 is TGTGCCACCAGCAAGGGGTTTATGAACACTGAAGCTTTCTTT.

The sample holds one count of this clone. The CDR3 region is CAWSLLGQRLIEKLFF. The CDR3, as DNA: TGTGCCTGGAGTCTGTTGGGTCAGCGGTTGATTGAAAAACTGTTTTTT. This sequence joins TRBV30 and TRBJ1-4; no reliable D call. The CDR3 extends over 16 amino acids. V dropped 2 bases and J dropped 7 bases, with 20 bases sitting between them. CDR1 and CDR2 from the germline V gene are GTSNPN and SVGIG (reference sequence).

The CDR3 DNA sequence: TGTGCCAGCAAGTCTTTCGGAGCCTTAAGAGCCTCCTACAATGAGCAGTTCTTC. This gives the protein CASKSFGALRASYNEQFF. The rearrangement links TRBV5-6 to TRBJ2-1; no firm D call. The CDR3 has 18 amino acids. The V gene's germline CDR1 is SGHDT and CDR2 YYEEEE. Trimming took off 6 bases at V and 0 bases at J, with 22 bases between the two ends.

The V and J genes are TRBV11-2 and TRBJ2-5; no reliable D call. V was cut by 1 base and J by 2 bases, with 11 bases left in between. CDR1 is SGHAT, CDR2 FQNNGV, per germline. The CDR3 length is 15 residues. The CDR3 DNA follows: TGTGCCAGCAGCTTAGGGGCGGAGATACAAGAGACCCAGTACTTC. It encodes CASSLGAEIQETQYF. Using reference TRBV11-2 and TRBJ2-5 for the parts outside the CDR3, the full variable domain is EAGVAQSPRYKIIEKRQSVAFWCNPISGHATLYWYQQILGQGPKLLIQFQNNGVVDDSQLPKDRFSAERLKGVDSTLKIQPAKLEDSAVYLCASSLGAEIQETQYFGPGTRLLVL.

For this clone: The sample has other DNA sequences that encode this CDR3 too. The chain is built from TRBV11-3 and TRBJ2-2; 8 nucleotides line up with TRBD1. With 4 bases clipped from V and 4 bases from J, the junction kept 2 bases outside the gene matches. The germline gives CDR1 SGHNT, CDR2 YENEEA. CDR3 length: 14 amino acids. CDR3: CASSSTGVTGELFF. CDR3 DNA sequence: TGTGCCAGCAGCTCGACAGGGGTCACCGGGGAGCTGTTTTTT.

This chain uses TRBV5-1 with TRBJ2-5; D is unresolved. CDR3 length equals 17 residues. V dropped 4 bases and J dropped 5 bases, with 24 bases sitting between them. The germline CDR1 and CDR2 sequences are SGHRS and YFSETQ. The CDR3 loop is CASSPYFGPGQVETQYF. As DNA, the CDR3 is TGCGCCAGCAGCCCCTATTTCGGACCCGGCCAAGTGGAGACCCAGTACTTC.

V gene TRBV7-9 combines with J gene TRBJ2-5; no firm D call. CDR3 length: 13 residues. The V gene's germline CDR1 is SEHNR and CDR2 FQNEAQ (reference sequence). Trimming shortened V by 5 bases and J by 2 bases, and 9 bases separated the two germline ends. Written as DNA, the CDR3 is TGTGCCAGCAGCCCACGACATCAAGAGACCCAGTACTTC. Protein: CASSPRHQETQYF.

This chain joins TRBV18 and TRBJ2-4, with D tentatively TRBD1 (5 bases). The CDR3 spans 16 residues. The V gene lost 3 bases and the J gene lost 0 bases, with 12 bases spanning the gap. The V gene's germline CDR1 is KGHSH and CDR2 LQKENI. The DNA of the CDR3 is TGTGCCAGCTCACCTAGACAGTCAATAGCCAAAAACATTCAGTACTTC. Residues: CASSPRQSIAKNIQYF.

The chain uses TRBV5-1 and TRBJ1-1; D unresolved. The V and J ends lost 0 bases and 11 bases respectively, with 11 bases between them. Germline CDR1 reads SGHRS; CDR2 reads YFSETQ. The CDR3 is 12 residues long. The DNA for the CDR3 is TGCGCCAGCAGCTTGGAGGGCTTGGAGGCTTTCTTT. Its translation is CASSLEGLEAFF.

This chain links TRBV5-4 with TRBJ2-1, with 8 bases that match TRBD2. The trim removed 0 bases at V and 6 bases at J, leaving 5 bases unmatched. Germline V gene data show CDR1 as SGHNT and CDR2 as YYREEE (reference sequence). The CDR3 runs to 15 residues. The CDR3 here is CASSLDSGRPNEQFF. The DNA of the CDR3 is TGTGCCAGCAGCTTGGACAGCGGGAGACCCAATGAGCAGTTCTTC.

The chain employs TRBV5-4 and TRBJ2-5; no clear D. The V and J ends lost 3 bases and 5 bases respectively, with 8 bases between them. From germline, CDR1 is SGHNT and CDR2 YYREEE (reference sequence). This CDR3 region has 12 residues. CDR3 loop: CASSSPVETQYF. For the CDR3, the DNA is TGTGCCAGCAGCTCCCCCGTGGAGACCCAGTACTTC. Combining the CDR3 with reference TRBV5-4 and TRBJ2-5 gives the whole variable domain ETGVTQSPTHLIKTRGQQVTLRCSSQSGHNTVSWYQQALGQGPQFIFQYYREEENGRGNFPPRFSGLQFPNYSSELNVNALELDDSALYLCASSSPVETQYFGPGTRLLVL.

This clone has only one observation. The chain employs TRBV6-5 and TRBJ2-7, with D maybe TRBD1 (6 bases). The germline V and J ends were trimmed by 5 bases and 3 bases, with 17 bases remaining between them. Germline assignment: CDR1 MNHEY and CDR2 SVGAGI. The CDR3 covers 15 residues. CDR3 residues: CASSPRDKLRYEQYF. Written as DNA, the CDR3 is TGTGCCAGCAGTCCGAGGGACAAGCTTCGCTACGAGCAGTACTTC.

This clone occurred a few times. Additional DNA sequences in this sample encode the identical CDR3. The CDR3 region is CASSGTGNQPQHF. The CDR3 nucleotides read TGTGCCAGCAGTGGGACAGGCAATCAGCCCCAGCATTTT. The J gene is TRBJ1-5, the V gene TRBV2; D is perhaps TRBD1 (6 bases). Germline CDR1 and CDR2: SNHLY and FYNNEI. The CDR3 has 13 amino acids. The V end was cut by 4 bases, the J end by 2 bases, with 6 bases between.

The chain couples TRBV7-9 to TRBJ2-7, with TRBD1 matching over 8 bases. This CDR3 is 15 amino acids long. Germline CDR1 SEHNR, CDR2 FQNEAQ (reference sequence). Trimming took 2 bases from V and 4 from J; bases not matched to a gene: 7. CDR3 nucleotides: TGTGCCAGCAGCTTAAGCGCAGGGGGCGTTTACGAGCAGTACTTC. As protein: CASSLSAGGVYEQYF.

This chain connects TRBV19 to TRBJ2-1; tentative D call: TRBD2 (5 bases). The CDR3 spans 10 residues. From germline, CDR1 is LNHDA and CDR2 SQIVND (reference sequence). V gave up 6 bases and J gave up 10 bases, with 7 bases separating them. The DNA for the CDR3 is TGTGCCAGTAGGTCGGGAGAGCAGTTCTTC. This encodes CASRSGEQFF.

The gene calls are TRBV7-8 and TRBJ2-6; a possible D gene is TRBD2 (6 bases). The V end was cut by 0 bases, the J end by 0 bases, with 15 bases between. This CDR3 has 19 residues. In germline, CDR1 is SGHVS, CDR2 FQNEAQ. For the CDR3, the DNA is TGTGCCAGCAGCTTAGCCGGGAGCGCCACAAGCTCTGGGGCCAACGTCCTGACTTTC. Protein sequence: CASSLAGSATSSGANVLTF.

This clone came up once. The chain carries TRBV5-1 and TRBJ2-1; tentatively, D is TRBD2 (5 bases). This CDR3 region has 13 residues. Looked up from germline, CDR1 is SGHRS and CDR2 is YFSETQ. Trimming pared 3 bases from V and 8 bases from J, leaving 12 bases between. The DNA for the CDR3 is TGCGCCAGCAGCTACCTAGCTGGCGATGAGCAGTTCTTC. Its protein is CASSYLAGDEQFF.